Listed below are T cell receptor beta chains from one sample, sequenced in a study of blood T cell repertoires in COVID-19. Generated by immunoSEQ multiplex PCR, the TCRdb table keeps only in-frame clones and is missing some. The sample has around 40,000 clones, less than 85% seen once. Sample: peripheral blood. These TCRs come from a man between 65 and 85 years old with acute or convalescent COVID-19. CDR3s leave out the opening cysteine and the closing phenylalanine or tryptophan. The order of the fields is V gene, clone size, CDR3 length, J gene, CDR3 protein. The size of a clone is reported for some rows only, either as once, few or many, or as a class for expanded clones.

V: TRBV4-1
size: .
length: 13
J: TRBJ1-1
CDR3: ASSQEPGSNTEAF

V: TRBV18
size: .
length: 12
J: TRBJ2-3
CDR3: ASSPGLGSDTQY

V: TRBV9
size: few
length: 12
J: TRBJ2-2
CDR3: ASSPQGLAGELF

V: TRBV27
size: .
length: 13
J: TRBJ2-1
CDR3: ASSFLAGAHNEQF

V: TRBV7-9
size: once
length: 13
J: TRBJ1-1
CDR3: ASSLFKLLNTEAF

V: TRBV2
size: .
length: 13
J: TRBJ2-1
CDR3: ASSSPGSSYNEQF

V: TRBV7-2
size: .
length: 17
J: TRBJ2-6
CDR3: ASSVRDRASLSGANVLT

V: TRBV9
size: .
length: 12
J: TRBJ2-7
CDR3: ASSVAVQGSEQY

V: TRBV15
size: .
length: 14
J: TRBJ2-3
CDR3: ATRGSGQGSTDTQY

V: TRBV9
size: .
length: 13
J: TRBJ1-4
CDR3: ASSGRQGAREKLF

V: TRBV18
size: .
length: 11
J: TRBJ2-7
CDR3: ASSPPSSYEQY

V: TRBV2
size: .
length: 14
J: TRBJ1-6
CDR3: ASSPGQGGPNSPLH

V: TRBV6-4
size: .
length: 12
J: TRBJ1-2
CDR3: ASRPQGANYGYT

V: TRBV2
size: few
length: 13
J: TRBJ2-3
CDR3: ASTPHPAGADTQY

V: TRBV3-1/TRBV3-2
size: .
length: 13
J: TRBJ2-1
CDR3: ASSSLNGQYNEQF

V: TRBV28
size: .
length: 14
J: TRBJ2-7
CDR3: ASSLLLAGARWEQY

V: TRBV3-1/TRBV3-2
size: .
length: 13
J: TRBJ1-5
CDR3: ASSQGSGGVQPQH

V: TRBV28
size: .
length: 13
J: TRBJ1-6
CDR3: ASGLGSSYNSPLH

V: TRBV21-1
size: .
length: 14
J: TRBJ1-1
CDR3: ASSVSVATQCTEAF

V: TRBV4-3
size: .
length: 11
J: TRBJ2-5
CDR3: ASSQKIVETQY

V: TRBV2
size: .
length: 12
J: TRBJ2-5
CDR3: ASRASGFQETQY

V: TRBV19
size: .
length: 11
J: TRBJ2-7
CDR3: ASSMGQAPEQY

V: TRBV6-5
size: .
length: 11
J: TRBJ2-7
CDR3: ASIPGQGYEQY

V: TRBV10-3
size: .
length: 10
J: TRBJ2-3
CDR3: AISSPGDTQY

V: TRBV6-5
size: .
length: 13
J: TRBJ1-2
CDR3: ASRLTGAVNYGYT

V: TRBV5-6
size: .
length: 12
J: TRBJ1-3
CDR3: ASSSTGQRNTIY

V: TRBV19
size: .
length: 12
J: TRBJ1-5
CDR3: ASSETGRNQPQH

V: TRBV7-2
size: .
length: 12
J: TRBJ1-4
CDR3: ASSSDRGGEKLF

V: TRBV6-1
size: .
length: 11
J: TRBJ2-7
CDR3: ASSEHFLYEQY

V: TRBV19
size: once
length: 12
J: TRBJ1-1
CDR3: ASSILTADTEAF

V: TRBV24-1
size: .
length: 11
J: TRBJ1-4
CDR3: ATMDRALEKLF

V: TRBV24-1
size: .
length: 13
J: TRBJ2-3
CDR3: ATSDHSGSTDTQY

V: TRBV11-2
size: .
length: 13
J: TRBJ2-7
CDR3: ASSPGTGAPYEQY

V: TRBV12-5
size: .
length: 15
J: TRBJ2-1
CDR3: ASGLGSSGGGGGEQF

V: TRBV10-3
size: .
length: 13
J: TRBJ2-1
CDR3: AISESTGGYNEQF

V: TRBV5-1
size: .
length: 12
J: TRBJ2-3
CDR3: ASRSSGRTDTQY

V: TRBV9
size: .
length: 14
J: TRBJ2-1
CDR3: ASTPGAAGVDNEQF

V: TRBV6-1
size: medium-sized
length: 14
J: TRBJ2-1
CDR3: ASSVVPGLAYDEQF

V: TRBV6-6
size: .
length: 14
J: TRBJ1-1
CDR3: ASSYSTGPMNTEAF

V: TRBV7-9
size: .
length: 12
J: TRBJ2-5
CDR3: ASSLGQGTETQY

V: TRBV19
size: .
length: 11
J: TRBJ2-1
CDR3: ASRRQDHNEQF

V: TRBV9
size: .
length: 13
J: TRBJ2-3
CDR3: ASSVLAGRVDTQY

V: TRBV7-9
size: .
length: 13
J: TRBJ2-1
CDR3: ASSYPQGNYNEQF

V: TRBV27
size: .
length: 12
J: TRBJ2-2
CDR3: ASTPGGLTGELF

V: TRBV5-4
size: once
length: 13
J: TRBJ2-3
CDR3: ASSLATGNTDTQY

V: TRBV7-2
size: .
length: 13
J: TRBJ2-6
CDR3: ASSNYFSGANVLT

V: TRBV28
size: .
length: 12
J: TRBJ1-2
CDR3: ANAGGTGPYGYT

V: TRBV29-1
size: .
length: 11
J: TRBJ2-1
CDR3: SVAEQGDNEQF

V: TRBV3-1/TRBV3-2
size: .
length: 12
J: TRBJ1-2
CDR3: ASSQGVEGYGYT

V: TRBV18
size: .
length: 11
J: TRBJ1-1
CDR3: ASSPSQNTEAF

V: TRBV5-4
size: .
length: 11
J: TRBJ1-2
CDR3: ASSRDRGGGYT

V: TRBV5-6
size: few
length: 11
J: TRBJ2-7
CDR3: ASSSPYPYEQY